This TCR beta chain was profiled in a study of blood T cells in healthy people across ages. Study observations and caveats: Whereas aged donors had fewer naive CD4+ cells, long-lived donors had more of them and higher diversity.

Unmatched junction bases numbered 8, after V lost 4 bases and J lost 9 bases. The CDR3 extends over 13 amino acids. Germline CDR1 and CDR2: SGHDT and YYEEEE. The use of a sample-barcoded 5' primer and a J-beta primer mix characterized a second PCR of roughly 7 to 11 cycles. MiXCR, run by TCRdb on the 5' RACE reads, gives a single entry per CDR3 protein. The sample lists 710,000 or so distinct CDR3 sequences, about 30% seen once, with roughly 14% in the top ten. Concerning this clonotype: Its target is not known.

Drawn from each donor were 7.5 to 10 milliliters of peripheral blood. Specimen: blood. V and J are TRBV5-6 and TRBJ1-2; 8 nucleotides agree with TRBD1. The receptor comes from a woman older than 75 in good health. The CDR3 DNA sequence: TGTGCCAGCAGCAATGGACAGGGAATCAGCTACACCTTC. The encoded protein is CASSNGQGISYTF. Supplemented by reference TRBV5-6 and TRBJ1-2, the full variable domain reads DAGVTQSPTHLIKTRGQQVTLRCSPKSGHDTVSWYQQALGQGPQFIFQYYEEEERQRGNFPDRFSGHQFPNYSSELNVNALLLGDSALYLCASSNGQGISYTFGSGTRLTVV.